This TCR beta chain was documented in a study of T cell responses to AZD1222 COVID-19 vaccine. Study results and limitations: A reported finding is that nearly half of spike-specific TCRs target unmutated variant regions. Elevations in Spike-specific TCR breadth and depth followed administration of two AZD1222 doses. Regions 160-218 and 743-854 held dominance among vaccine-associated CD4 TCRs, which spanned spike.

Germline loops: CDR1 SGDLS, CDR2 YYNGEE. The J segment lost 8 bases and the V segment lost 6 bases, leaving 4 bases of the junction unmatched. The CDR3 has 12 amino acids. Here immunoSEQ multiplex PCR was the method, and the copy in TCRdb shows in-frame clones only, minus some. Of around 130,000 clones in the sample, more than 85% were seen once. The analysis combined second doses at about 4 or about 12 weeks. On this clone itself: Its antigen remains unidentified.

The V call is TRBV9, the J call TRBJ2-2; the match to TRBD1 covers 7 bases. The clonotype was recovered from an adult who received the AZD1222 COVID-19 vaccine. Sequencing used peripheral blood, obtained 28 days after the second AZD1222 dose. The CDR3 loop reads CASTGDRGELFF. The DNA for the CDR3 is TGTGCCAGCACCGGGGACAGAGGGGAGCTGTTTTTT.